Following are 24 T cell receptor beta chains from one sample sequenced in a study of shared clonotypes between healthy human individuals. Method: immunoSEQ multiplex PCR; TCRdb's copy keeps in-frame clones and lacks some. The sample lists some 1 million clones, more than 60% occurring once. Sequences were obtained from memory CD4+ T cells sorted from blood. As for subset: CD45RA-negative fraction. Receptors originate from a man between 18 and 29 years old in good health.

The chain is built from TRBV5-1 and TRBJ2-2, with D tentatively TRBD2 (5 bases). The CDR3 totals 16 residues. Germline V gives CDR1 SGHRS, CDR2 YFSETQ. The V end was cut by 0 bases, the J end by 1 base, with 10 bases between. CDR3 sequence: CASSLVRVRNTGELFF. CDR3 bases: TGCGCCAGCAGCTTGGTGAGGGTGAGGAACACCGGGGAGCTGTTTTTT.

This clone was recorded many times. The rearrangement uses TRBV2 and TRBJ2-1; TRBD2 aligns across 10 bases. CDR1 and CDR2 from the germline V gene are SNHLY and FYNNEI. V lost 2 bases and J lost 9; bases outside the gene matches: 7. The CDR3 sequence is 15 residues long. The CDR3 region has the DNA TGTGCCAGCAGTGAATCAGCGGGAGGGGTTTCTGAGCAGTTCTTC. As protein: CASSESAGGVSEQFF.

V usage is TRBV27 and J usage is TRBJ1-4; no clear D. Trimming cost V 2 bases and J 4 bases, with 14 bases left between them. The germline V gene encodes CDR1 MNHEY and CDR2 SMNVEV (reference sequence). The CDR3 length is 16 residues. Written as DNA, the CDR3 is TGTGCCAGCAGTTTAAATCCGTTTGGTGTTAATGAAAAACTGTTTTTT. Translated, it gives CASSLNPFGVNEKLFF.

The chain recombines TRBV18 with TRBJ2-7; no clear D. This CDR3 has 12 residues. Looked up from germline, CDR1 is KGHSH and CDR2 is LQKENI. The V end was cut by 5 bases, the J end by 4 bases, with 9 bases between. This CDR3 reads CASSTGRYEQYF. The CDR3 DNA sequence: TGTGCCAGCTCAACCGGAAGATACGAGCAGTACTTC. Drawing the rest from reference TRBV18 and TRBJ2-7, the complete variable domain is NAGVMQNPRHLVRRRGQEARLRCSPMKGHSHVYWYRQLPEEGLKFMVYLQKENIIDESGMPKERFSAEFPKEGPSILRIQQVVRGDSAAYFCASSTGRYEQYFGPGTRLTVT.

The CDR3 bases are TGCGCCAGCAGGGGGGGATGGACCGCGAACACCGGGGAGCTGTTTTTT. This codes for CASRGGWTANTGELFF. This chain links TRBV5-1 with TRBJ2-2; D perhaps matches TRBD2 (6 bases). The CDR3 has 16 residues. The V gene lost 5 bases and the J gene lost 0 bases, with 14 bases spanning the gap. The germline V gene has CDR1 SGHRS and CDR2 YFSETQ.

J is TRBJ2-1 and V is TRBV4-1; the match to TRBD2 covers 8 bases. Germline assignment: CDR1 MGHRA and CDR2 YSYEKL. CDR3 size: 17 residues. With 0 bases clipped from V and 1 base from J, the junction kept 5 bases outside the gene matches. Here the CDR3 DNA reads TGCGCCAGCAGCCAAGATCCGGGACTAGGATCCTACAATGAGCAGTTCTTC. Residues: CASSQDPGLGSYNEQFF.

This chain joins TRBV5-1 and TRBJ1-4; 7 nucleotides agree with TRBD1. Germline V CDR1 and CDR2: SGHRS, YFSETQ. Unmatched junction bases numbered 7, after V lost 6 bases and J lost 5 bases. The CDR3 is 14 amino acids. The CDR3 spells CASTRTGVNEKLFF. For the CDR3, the DNA is TGCGCCAGCACACGGACAGGTGTCAATGAAAAACTGTTTTTT.

This clone appeared a single time. The chain joins TRBV5-1 to TRBJ1-1; D gene ambiguous. This CDR3 comprises 16 residues. With 7 bases removed from V and 6 bases from J, the gap between germline ends came to 25 bases. Germline V gives CDR1 SGHRS, CDR2 YFSETQ. CDR3 nucleotide sequence: TGCGCCAGCCCAATAACTACTTTCCGGGCCGACGCTGAAGCTTTCTTT. Its protein is CASPITTFRADAEAFF.

This clone showed up just a few times. This sample also contains other DNA sequences that code for the same CDR3. The CDR3 sequence is CASSLGQGSYGYTF. CDR3 in DNA: TGCGCCAGCAGCTTGGGTCAGGGTAGCTATGGCTACACCTTC. The chain is built from TRBV5-1 and TRBJ1-2; a weak D match, TRBD1 (5 bases). CDR1 SGHRS and CDR2 YFSETQ come from the germline V gene. CDR3 size: 14 residues. The germline V and J ends were trimmed by 0 bases and 4 bases, with 10 bases remaining between them.

This rearrangement joins TRBV4-1 to TRBJ1-2; D is perhaps TRBD1 (5 bases). The germline V and J ends were trimmed by 4 bases and 4 bases, with 19 bases remaining between them. Per germline, CDR1 MGHRA and CDR2 YSYEKL. CDR3 length: 16 amino acids. As DNA, the CDR3 is TGCGCCAGCAGCCCACTGGGAGCAGGGATCAGCTATGGCTACACCTTC. This encodes CASSPLGAGISYGYTF.

This chain connects TRBV5-6 to TRBJ2-5; 13 bases agree with TRBD2. The end of the DNA is better explained by TRBJ2-7, so the J call may be wrong. The CDR3 has 15 amino acids. Germline-derived CDR1 and CDR2 are SGHDT and YYEEEE. The CDR3 protein is CASSIRTSGSGEQYF. Written as DNA, the CDR3 is TGTGCCAGCAGCATCCGGACTAGCGGGAGTGGCGAGCAGTACTTC.

The V gene is TRBV11-2, the J gene TRBJ2-3, with TRBD1 identical over 11 bases. V lost 1 base and J lost 1; bases outside the gene matches: 4. From germline, CDR1 is SGHAT and CDR2 FQNNGV. The CDR3 covers 17 residues. DNA of the CDR3: TGTGCCAGCAGCTTAGGCCGGACAGGGGGCGGCACAGATACGCAGTATTTT. This sequence encodes CASSLGRTGGGTDTQYF.

The rearrangement links TRBV7-8 to TRBJ1-2, with D perhaps matching TRBD1 (6 bases). The CDR3 length is 14 residues. The germline V and J ends were trimmed by 4 bases and 6 bases, with 15 bases remaining between them. Per germline, CDR1 SGHVS and CDR2 FQNEAQ. Written as DNA, the CDR3 is TGTGCCAGCAGCTCCCAATGGGGGGGCGATGGCTACACCTTC. Translating gives CASSSQWGGDGYTF.

The sample holds a few counts of this clone. The chain is built from TRBV19 and TRBJ2-1; D is perhaps TRBD2 (6 bases). The CDR3 runs 14 residues. V lost 3 bases to trimming and J lost 10 bases, with 16 bases between them. CDR1 LNHDA and CDR2 SQIVND come from the germline V gene (reference sequence). CDR3 protein: CASSMRLAAVEQFF. Here the CDR3 DNA reads TGTGCCAGTAGTATGAGGTTAGCGGCCGTAGAGCAGTTCTTC.

The CDR3 protein is CASSSYGEGGYEQYF. The CDR3 nucleotides read TGTGCCAGCAGCTCTTACGGGGAGGGAGGCTACGAGCAGTACTTC. The genes are TRBV5-6 and TRBJ2-7; 7 bases match TRBD2. Germline V lookup: CDR1 SGHDT, CDR2 YYEEEE. The CDR3 covers 15 residues. Trimming removed 3 bases from V and 3 bases from J; junction bases left unmatched: 9.

Remarks on this clone: The sample carries other DNA sequences with the same CDR3. The chain combines TRBV2 with TRBJ2-7, with D unresolved. The germline V and J ends were trimmed by 1 base and 3 bases, with 4 bases remaining between them. Germline lookup yields CDR1 SNHLY and CDR2 FYNNEI. The CDR3 has 12 residues. CDR3 in DNA: TGTGCCAGCAGTGAAGGGGGCTACGAGCAGTACTTC. Translation gives CASSEGGYEQYF. Full variable domain (rest looked up from reference TRBV2 and TRBJ2-7): EPEVTQTPSHQVTQMGQEVILRCVPISNHLYFYWYRQILGQKVEFLVSFYNNEISEKSEIFDDQFSVERPDGSNFTLKIRSTKLEDSAMYFCASSEGGYEQYFGPGTRLTVT.

The rearrangement uses TRBV25-1 and TRBJ1-1; TRBD1 is a possible D gene (6 bases). The CDR3 sequence is 13 residues long. Trimming took off 6 bases at V and 1 base at J, with 9 bases between the two ends. CDR1 is MGHDK and CDR2 is SYGVNS in the germline V gene. This CDR3 reads CASRGGPNTEAFF. The CDR3 nucleotides are TGTGCCAGCAGGGGGGGGCCGAACACTGAAGCTTTCTTT.

This clone was seen a single time. The chain combines TRBV30 with TRBJ2-2; 7 nucleotides align to TRBD1. This CDR3 spans 15 amino acids. After removal of 1 base from V and 6 bases from J, the junction contained 8 bases not matched to a gene. The germline CDR1 and CDR2 sequences are GTSNPN and SVGIG (reference sequence). The CDR3 protein is CAWSANRGFSGELFF. In DNA form, the CDR3 reads TGTGCCTGGAGTGCGAACAGGGGCTTCTCCGGGGAGCTGTTTTTT.

The chain recombines TRBV7-3 with TRBJ2-1, with 14 bases lining up with TRBD2. CDR3 length: 15 residues. CDR1 and CDR2 (germline): SGHTA, FQGTGA. With V trimmed by 4 bases and J by 7 bases, 3 bases remained unmatched. The CDR3 sequence is CASSSGLAGGNEQFF. The CDR3 coding sequence is TGTGCCAGCAGCTCCGGACTAGCGGGGGGTAATGAGCAGTTCTTC.

This clone has just a few counts. The CDR3 DNA sequence: TGTGCCAGCAGTGCAGACTACAATGAGCAGTTCTTC. This gives the protein CASSADYNEQFF. The chain links TRBV6-1 to TRBJ2-1, with no clear D. CDR1 MNHNS and CDR2 SASEGT come from the germline V gene. The CDR3 sequence is 12 residues long. Between the trimmed V and J ends, which lost 4 bases and 3 bases, there was a span of 4 bases.

This chain joins TRBV5-1 and TRBJ1-2; the match to TRBD1 covers 9 bases. The junction had 2 bases not matched to a gene; V was cut back by 3 bases and J by 5 bases. This CDR3 has 13 amino acids. The germline V gene has CDR1 SGHRS and CDR2 YFSETQ. CDR3 residues: CASSWTGEYGYTF. The DNA for the CDR3 is TGCGCCAGCAGCTGGACAGGGGAGTATGGCTACACCTTC.

The V call is TRBV9, the J call TRBJ2-5; D unclear. This CDR3 is built from 12 residues. Germline-derived CDR1 and CDR2 are SGDLS and YYNGEE. The ends were cut back, 0 bases at V and 4 bases at J, with 4 bases in the middle. CDR3 sequence: CASSVEGETQYF. CDR3 coding DNA: TGTGCCAGCAGCGTAGAGGGAGAGACCCAGTACTTC.

The chain carries TRBV9 and TRBJ1-4; 10 nucleotides match TRBD1. Germline CDR1 SGDLS, CDR2 YYNGEE. After removal of 0 bases from V and 7 bases from J, the junction contained 6 bases not matched to a gene. The CDR3 consists of 16 residues. CDR3 amino acids: CASSVAGQGKSEKLFF. For the CDR3, the DNA is TGTGCCAGCAGCGTAGCGGGACAGGGGAAGAGTGAAAAACTGTTTTTT.

The CDR3 spells CASSISGTSGGLQETQYF. The CDR3 DNA reads as TGTGCCAGTAGTATATCCGGGACTAGCGGGGGGTTACAAGAGACCCAGTACTTC. The chain recombines TRBV19 with TRBJ2-5; 15 bases fit TRBD2. Germline V CDR1 and CDR2: LNHDA, SQIVND (reference sequence). The CDR3 is 18 residues long. V lost 2 bases to trimming and J lost 2 bases; unmatched junction nucleotides: 6. The variable domain in full, completed from reference TRBV19 and TRBJ2-5, reads DGGITQSPKYLFRKEGQNVTLSCEQNLNHDAMYWYRQDPGQGLRLIYYSQIVNDFQKGDIAEGYSVSREKKESFPLTVTSAQKNPTAFYLCASSISGTSGGLQETQYFGPGTRLLVL.